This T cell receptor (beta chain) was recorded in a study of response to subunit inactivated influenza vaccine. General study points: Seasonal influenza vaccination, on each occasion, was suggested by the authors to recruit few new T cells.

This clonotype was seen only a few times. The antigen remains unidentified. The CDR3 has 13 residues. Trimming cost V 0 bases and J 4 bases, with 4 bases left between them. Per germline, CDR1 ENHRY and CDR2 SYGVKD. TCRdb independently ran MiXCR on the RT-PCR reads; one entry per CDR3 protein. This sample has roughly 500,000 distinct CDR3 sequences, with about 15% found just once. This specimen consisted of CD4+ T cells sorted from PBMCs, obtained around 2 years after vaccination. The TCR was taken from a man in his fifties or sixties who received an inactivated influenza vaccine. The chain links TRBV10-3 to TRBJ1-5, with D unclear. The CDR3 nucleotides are TGTGCCATCAGTGAGTCTTGGAATCAGCCCCAGCATTTT. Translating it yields CAISESWNQPQHF.